This T cell receptor (beta chain) emerged from a study of blood T cells in healthy people across ages. Of note for this clonotype: Sequence at one end of the junction differs from germline and may be a read error.

With a J-beta primer mix and a sample-barcoded 5' primer, a second PCR ran about 7 to 11 cycles. In TCRdb, the 5' RACE reads were re-called with MiXCR into one record per CDR3 protein. The data show 800,000 to 950,000 distinct CDR3 sequences, under 35% seen once. The germline V gene encodes CDR1 SGHRS and CDR2 YFSETQ. This CDR3 comprises 18 residues. The same sample was also used in a study of T cells of mothers and their children. From that report: The M1S primer of the second PCR added sample barcodes and 2-4 random nucleotides.

The genes are TRBV5-1 and TRBJ2-1; no firm D call. This receptor was obtained from a woman aged 40 to 50 in good health. Sequenced input: blood. CDR3 nucleotides: TGCACCAGCAGCTTGTTTATATCAGTAGGTGCAGCCTACAATGAGCAGTTCTTC. This encodes CTSSLFISVGAAYNEQFF.